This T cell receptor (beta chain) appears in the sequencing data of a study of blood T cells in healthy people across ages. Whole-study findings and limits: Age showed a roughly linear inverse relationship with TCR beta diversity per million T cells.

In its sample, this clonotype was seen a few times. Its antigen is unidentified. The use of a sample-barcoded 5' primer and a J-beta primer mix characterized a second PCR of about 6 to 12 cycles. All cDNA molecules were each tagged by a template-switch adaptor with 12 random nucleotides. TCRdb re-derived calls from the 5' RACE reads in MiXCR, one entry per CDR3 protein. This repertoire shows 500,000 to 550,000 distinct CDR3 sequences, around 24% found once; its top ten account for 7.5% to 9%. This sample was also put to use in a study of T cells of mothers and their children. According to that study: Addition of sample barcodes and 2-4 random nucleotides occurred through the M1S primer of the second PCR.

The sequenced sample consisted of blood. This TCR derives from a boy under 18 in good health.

The CDR3 protein is CASSLAGSRDEQYF. As DNA, the CDR3 is TGTGCCAGCAGTTTGGCAGGGTCGAGGGACGAGCAGTACTTC. This chain connects TRBV28 to TRBJ2-7, with D perhaps given as TRBD1 or TRBD2 (5 bases each). Trimming stripped 3 bases from V and 5 bases from J, with 14 bases between. The germline gives CDR1 MDHEN, CDR2 SYDVKM. This CDR3 comprises 14 residues.